This T cell receptor beta chain was obtained from a study of metastatic and nonmetastatic thyroid tumors. As for the study in general: Across blood and tumor or nodule tissue, repertoires from malignant and benign thyroid patients were compared with one another.

CDR3 size: 14 residues. V was clipped by 0 bases and J by 3 bases, with 9 bases between them. CDR1 SGHNT and CDR2 YYREEE come from the germline V gene (reference sequence). This clone was observed at least ten times. Its specificity is unknown. Study-level findings and limits: Malignant thyroid tumors reportedly had TCR beta diversity that was significantly higher than in benign nodules, in blood and tumor.

Until they underwent thyroid surgery, no patient had received any treatment. With MiXCR, TCRdb called clones anew from the PCR reads. Among roughly 19,000 clones, more than 20% were seen once, and the ten largest hold 5.5% to 6.5%. Sequenced: tumor tissue. The receptor comes from a female donor with papillary thyroid cancer or a benign thyroid nodule (not recorded which). Some clones in this sample may be carry-over from other donors' samples. This chain uses TRBV5-4 with TRBJ2-5; D tentatively fits TRBD1 or TRBD2 (5 bases each). The CDR3 DNA is TGTGCCAGCAGCTTGGGGGACGGTGAAGAGACCCAGTACTTC. Its protein product is CASSLGDGEETQYF.